The sample holds many counts of the clone carrying this T cell receptor (beta chain). The record originates from a study of T cells in Graves' hyperthyroidism and ophthalmopathy. Study-level background: Peripheral blood was secured at the point of initial diagnosis, before any treatment.

Researchers barred patients who had uncontrolled infection, other autoimmune disease, pregnancy or lactation. Using 10 ml of fresh peripheral blood, PBMCs were prepared. This CDR3 has 16 residues. V lost 4 bases and J lost 2, with 16 bases in between. In germline, CDR1 is SEHNR, CDR2 FQNEAQ (reference sequence). Amplified TCR beta CDR3 regions derived from RNA transcripts. With the HTBI primer set, the TCR CDR3 went through a first round of RT-PCR. TCRdb used MiXCR to reprocess the multiplex PCR reads, holding one entry per CDR3 protein. The sample contains 210,000 or so distinct CDR3 sequences, 15% to 20% of which appear only once.

J is TRBJ2-3 and V is TRBV7-9; D is undetermined. The origin of this receptor is a man aged 50-60 years with Graves' hyperthyroidism. Sequencing was carried out using blood. The CDR3 DNA follows: TGTGCCAGCAGCTCCCCGGCAATCTCCCCCACAGATACGCAGTATTTT. This codes for CASSSPAISPTDTQYF.